Listed below are T cell receptor beta chains from one sample, sequenced in a study of blood T cells in healthy people across ages. One entry per CDR3 protein, called by TCRdb with MiXCR from the 5' RACE reads. The sample holds 850,000 or so distinct CDR3 sequences; 29% are singletons and the top ten take roughly a sixth. The sequenced material came from blood. The receptors were gathered from a woman older than 75 in good health. Each CDR3 is given with its conserved first and last residue. Fields, in order: V gene, J gene, D gene, clone size, CDR3 DNA, CDR3 protein. The D gene is left open where the match is weak. Expanded clones get a size class; other rows say once, few or many, or leave the size out.

TRBV4-1	TRBJ2-3	.	many	TGCGCCAGCAGCCATCGGATGGGGTGGCGCGATACCACAGATACGCAGTATTTT	CASSHRMGWRDTTDTQYF
TRBV6-6	TRBJ1-6	.	many	TGTGCCAGCAGTCCGACCGGGGGTAATTCGCCCCCCCACTTT	CASSPTGGNSPPHF
TRBV20-1	TRBJ2-3	TRBD2	many	TGCAGTGCTAGAGACTGGACTAGCGGAGACACAGATACGCAGTATTTT	CSARDWTSGDTDTQYF
TRBV12-3/TRBV12-4	TRBJ1-6	TRBD1	.	TGTGCCAGCGGGGACAGGGGAAATTCACCCCTCCACTTT	CASGDRGNSPLHF
TRBV7-9	TRBJ2-5	TRBD2	many	TGTGCCAGCAGCACGGGACTAGCGGGGGGCGGATGGCAAGAGACCCAGTACTTC	CASSTGLAGGGWQETQYF
TRBV5-6	TRBJ2-7	.	few	TGTGCCAGCAGCTCATTAACCGGCCCAGACTCCGAGCAGTACTTC	CASSSLTGPDSEQYF
TRBV28	TRBJ1-3	TRBD1	.	TGTGCCAGCAACTCAGGGACAGGGGGTTTGGGTACTGGAAACACCATATATTTT	CASNSGTGGLGTGNTIYF
TRBV11-3	TRBJ2-5	TRBD2	many	TGTGCCAGCAGCTTAGCGGGGGGGACTGAGACCCAGTACTTC	CASSLAGGTETQYF
TRBV24-1	TRBJ2-3	.	few	TGTGCCACCAGTGATCCCGGGCTCGTAGCTGATACGCAGTATTTT	CATSDPGLVADTQYF
TRBV20-1	TRBJ2-1	.	many	TGCAGTGCAAGGAGGTTAGCTAGCTACAATGAGCAGTTCTTC	CSARRLASYNEQFF
TRBV30	TRBJ2-7	TRBD1	few	TGTGCCTGGAGGCGACAGGGCTCAGTCTACGAGCAGTACTTC	CAWRRQGSVYEQYF
TRBV7-8	TRBJ2-1	TRBD2	.	TGTGCCAGCAGCTTAGCGATCAGCGGGGGACCTAGGGTTGAGCAGTTCTTC	CASSLAISGGPRVEQFF
TRBV7-2	TRBJ2-5	.	many	TGTGCCAGCAGCTTAGAATCGCGAGCGGTGGGCATGGCGGCCCAGTACTTC	CASSLESRAVGMAAQYF
TRBV12-3/TRBV12-4	TRBJ1-6	TRBD1	many	TGTGCCAGCAGTTCTCTGACAGGGATCAATTCACCCCTCCACTTT	CASSSLTGINSPLHF
TRBV10-3	TRBJ2-5	TRBD1	many	TGTGCCATCAAACGAGGGGACAGGGGGTCCCAAGAGACCCAGTACTTC	CAIKRGDRGSQETQYF
TRBV20-1	TRBJ2-2	TRBD1	few	TGCAGCGCGGCGTTCGGGACAGGGGCGAACACCGGGGAGCTGTTTTTT	CSAAFGTGANTGELFF
TRBV5-1	TRBJ1-6	TRBD1	many	TGCGCCAGCAGCTTGGAAGGTCAGGGGGCTTCTAATTCACCCCTCCACTTT	CASSLEGQGASNSPLHF
TRBV11-2	TRBJ2-5	.	.	TGTGCCAGCACCGGAGGGCCCGAGAGAGAGACCCAGTACTTC	CASTGGPERETQYF
TRBV6-1	TRBJ2-7	TRBD1	few	TGTGCCACCTCGGACAGGGGGGGCGAGCAGTACTTC	CATSDRGGEQYF
TRBV6-2/TRBV6-3	TRBJ1-1	.	few	TGTGCCAGCAGTGTGGGGACGGGCACTGAAGCTTTCTTT	CASSVGTGTEAFF
TRBV30	TRBJ2-5	.	.	TGTGCCTCAATAGAACAGGGGACCCAGTACTTC	CASIEQGTQYF
TRBV6-5	TRBJ2-1	.	.	TGTGCCAGCAGTCGGAAGGAATACAATGAGCAGTTCTTC	CASSRKEYNEQFF
TRBV20-1	TRBJ2-3	TRBD2	many	TGCAGTGCTCCCCGGGGGGTGGACGGCACAGATACGCAGTATTTT	CSAPRGVDGTDTQYF
TRBV7-2	TRBJ1-2	TRBD1	many	TGTGCCAGCAGCCCCGTCGGGGACAGGAAGGGCTACACCTTC	CASSPVGDRKGYTF
TRBV20-1	TRBJ2-5	TRBD2	.	TGCAGTGCTAGACCTCTGAGCGGGGGCTTGACCCAGTACTTC	CSARPLSGGLTQYF
TRBV11-2	TRBJ2-4	.	many	TGTGCCAGCAGCTTAGATCCCAAAAACATTCAGTACTTC	CASSLDPKNIQYF
TRBV20-1	TRBJ2-1	TRBD2	.	TGCAGTGCTGTAAGCGGGGACTCCTACAGTGAGCAGTTCTTC	CSAVSGDSYSEQFF
TRBV20-1	TRBJ1-5	.	.	TGCAGTGCTAGAGATTGGTCTCCGGCGGGCAATCAGCCCCAGCATTTT	CSARDWSPAGNQPQHF
TRBV20-1	TRBJ2-3	TRBD1	many	TGCAGTGCAAGACAGGGCAGCACAGATACGCAGTATTTT	CSARQGSTDTQYF
TRBV3-1	TRBJ2-1	.	.	TGTGCCTGCAGCCAAGTAAGGGTAGCCCCCTACAATGAGCAGTTCTTC	CACSQVRVAPYNEQFF
TRBV25-1	TRBJ2-1	.	many	TGTGCCAGCAGTGCATGGACCGGAGGTTACAATGAGCAGTTCTTC	CASSAWTGGYNEQFF
TRBV7-9	TRBJ2-3	.	many	TGTGCCAGCAGCTTTATACGGGGGAAGTCAGATACGCAGTATTTT	CASSFIRGKSDTQYF
TRBV7-2	TRBJ2-7	TRBD2	.	TGTGCCAGCACTCCTAGCGGGGGGATCGGCAACGAGCAGTACTTC	CASTPSGGIGNEQYF
TRBV12-3/TRBV12-4	TRBJ2-5	TRBD1	many	TGTGCCAGCAGTTTACGAACCGGGACAGTTTCGGTGGAGACCCAGTACTTC	CASSLRTGTVSVETQYF
TRBV12-3/TRBV12-4	TRBJ1-1	.	.	TGTGCCACCTCGTCGGGGTCGGGCACTGAAGCTTTCTTT	CATSSGSGTEAFF
TRBV15	TRBJ1-3	.	few	TGTGCCACCAGCAGAGATTGGGGGTTTCTCGGAGGAAACACCATATATTTT	CATSRDWGFLGGNTIYF
TRBV10-3	TRBJ2-2	TRBD1	many	TGTGCCATCAGTGGAACGAAGGGGGCGGTTACCGGGGAGCTGTTTTTT	CAISGTKGAVTGELFF
TRBV9	TRBJ2-3	.	many	TGTGCCAGCAGCGTAGCTGGGGGCGCGATGGTTACAGATACGCAGTATTTT	CASSVAGGAMVTDTQYF
TRBV12-3/TRBV12-4	TRBJ2-3	TRBD2	few	TGTGCCAGCAGAAGGGCTAGCGGTAGCACAGATACGCAGTATTTT	CASRRASGSTDTQYF
TRBV20-1	TRBJ2-2	TRBD2	.	TGCAGTGCCATAGCGGGGGGATCCACCGGGGAGCTGTTTTTT	CSAIAGGSTGELFF
TRBV20-1	TRBJ2-7	.	many	TGCAGTGCTAGGAGCGGGTCTTCCTACGAGCAGTACTTC	CSARSGSSYEQYF
TRBV30	TRBJ2-7	.	few	TGTGCCTTCGCGGGGCAGGGCTCCTACGAGCAGTACTTC	CAFAGQGSYEQYF
TRBV12-3/TRBV12-4	TRBJ2-5	.	many	TGTGCCAGCAGTTTACTAGCAATCCAAGAGACCCAGTACTTC	CASSLLAIQETQYF
TRBV7-2	TRBJ2-4	.	many	TGTGCCAGCAGCTTAGCGTGGCAGGGGTTAGCCAAAAACATTCAGTACTTC	CASSLAWQGLAKNIQYF
TRBV5-1	TRBJ2-1	TRBD1	many	TGCGCCAGCAGCTTCGGACAGGGTATATACAATGAGCAGTTCTTC	CASSFGQGIYNEQFF
TRBV20-1	TRBJ1-4	TRBD1	.	TGCAGTGTCAAGGACAGGGGGACGACTAATGAAAAACTGATTTTT	CSVKDRGTTNEKLIF